These T cell receptor beta chains were read from a single sample in a study of blood T cell repertoires in COVID-19. Some clones are missing from TCRdb's copy, which holds only in-frame ones; the method was immunoSEQ multiplex PCR. Among about 230,000 clones, 85% to 90% were seen once, and the ten largest hold approximately 10%. Material for sequencing was peripheral blood. Receptors were obtained from a man aged 45 to 65 with COVID-19, enrolled during active disease. The conserved cysteine and the conserved F or W are not part of the CDR3 here. Each record gives: V gene, D gene, clone size, J gene, CDR3 protein. A D gene is named only where the DNA matches it firmly. Clone sizes are given selectively: once, few, many, or a class where the clone is expanded.

TRBV27	NA	NA	TRBJ2-1	ASSPQRNEQF
TRBV5-6	NA	NA	TRBJ1-2	ASSSLDGYGYT
TRBV6-5	NA	NA	TRBJ1-3	ASSTQHTPGNTIY
TRBV24-1	TRBD2	NA	TRBJ2-1	ATSAQGRGGSYEQF
TRBV28	TRBD2	NA	TRBJ2-7	GAGSSYEQY
TRBV18	TRBD2	NA	TRBJ2-5	ASSRTSGGVETQY
TRBV2	NA	NA	TRBJ1-5	ASSSSRVMGLQPQH
TRBV30	TRBD1	NA	TRBJ1-1	AQSKGTGSTEAF
TRBV10-3	NA	NA	TRBJ1-2	AILDSPYGYT
TRBV10-1	NA	NA	TRBJ2-3	ASSESSNPDTQY
TRBV12-3/TRBV12-4	TRBD1	few	TRBJ1-2	ASSSQGAVGYT
TRBV6-6	NA	NA	TRBJ1-6	ASSYSGRGNSPLH
TRBV4-2	NA	NA	TRBJ1-5	ASSPQQGQVGQPQH
TRBV6-2/TRBV6-3	NA	NA	TRBJ1-5	ASSYSGSYSNQPQH
TRBV18	TRBD1	once	TRBJ2-7	ASSPGDGQGKY
TRBV2	TRBD1	NA	TRBJ2-2	ASSETTGTGAIGELF
TRBV7-8	NA	NA	TRBJ1-6	ASSQRSGNSPLH
TRBV15	NA	NA	TRBJ2-7	ATSRDRVPNNYEQY
TRBV2	NA	NA	TRBJ2-7	ASSEGQAYYEQY
TRBV9	NA	NA	TRBJ2-7	ASSGTAGLPSEQY